This TCR beta chain emerged from a study of monozygotic twins with cystic fibrosis. Study-level results: Monozygotic CF twin pairs shared significantly more nucleotide-identical clonotypes than unrelated CF individuals did.

Libraries were prepared by immunoSEQ multiplex PCR; TCRdb keeps only in-frame clonotypes and omits some of them. The sample includes about 16,000 clones, over 95% of them seen just once. Comments on this clone: Its specificity is unknown.

Germline CDR1 reads KGHSH; CDR2 reads LQKENI. The ends were cut back, 3 bases at V and 0 bases at J, with 21 bases in the middle. CDR3 length equals 19 residues. The receptor's source is a girl aged 2-15 years with cystic fibrosis. Sequenced: blood. This sequence joins TRBV18 and TRBJ2-4, with D tentatively TRBD1 (5 bases). The CDR3 sequence is CASSPPTMTAPLAKNIQYF. As DNA, the CDR3 is TGTGCCAGCTCACCCCCAACCATGACAGCCCCCCTAGCCAAAAACATTCAGTACTTC.